This is a list of T cell receptor beta chains from one sample in a study of T cell changes during pregnancy in multiple sclerosis. The method was immunoSEQ multiplex PCR; TCRdb's version includes in-frame clones alone and lacks a portion of them. The sample consists of 55,000 to 85,000 clones, 92% of them appearing once. Sequenced material: peripheral blood, taken in the second trimester of pregnancy. The receptor source for this set is a female donor with multiple sclerosis, enrolled in a pregnancy study. Both conserved end residues are trimmed from each CDR3. Size is omitted from some rows. Given values are once, few, many or a class for expanded clones.

V gene	J gene	clone size	CDR3 protein
TRBV9	TRBJ2-3	.	ASSTGGLSTDTQY
TRBV2	TRBJ2-1	.	ASTRTGINEQF
TRBV11-3	TRBJ1-3	.	ASSFGQFSGNTIY
TRBV2	TRBJ1-1	.	ASSARGGNTEAF
TRBV5-1	TRBJ2-7	few	ASSLKSGYYEQY
TRBV7-6	TRBJ1-1	once	ASSPALRVGGWNTEAF
TRBV5-6	TRBJ2-5	.	ASSLAEEGEETQY
TRBV25-1	TRBJ2-7	.	ASSSLGLALTYEQY
TRBV6-1	TRBJ2-1	.	ASSEFSYEQF
TRBV6-5	TRBJ2-1	.	ASRQDSYNEQF
TRBV10-2	TRBJ2-3	.	ASRLSGTSGTWRDTQY
TRBV6-5	TRBJ2-5	.	ASSQTSLQGTQY
TRBV29-1	TRBJ2-7	.	SVEPTKTGGTEQY
TRBV19	TRBJ1-1	.	ASRGRTMIDTEAF
TRBV7-8	TRBJ1-5	.	ASSLASATGISNQPQH
TRBV18	TRBJ2-7	.	ASSPLSSGSSYEQY
TRBV6-6	TRBJ2-7	.	ASSSPGQGIYEQY
TRBV19	TRBJ2-1	.	ASSIYRLSGSRYNEQF
TRBV15	TRBJ2-3	.	ATSRDFQGSSTDTQY
TRBV6-1	TRBJ2-5	.	ASSALTIKGAKY
TRBV25-1	TRBJ1-4	.	ASSEYRGGDEKLF
TRBV7-9	TRBJ2-1	.	ASSSTTWDNEQF
TRBV7-9	TRBJ1-5	.	ASSSTGDGNQPQH
TRBV11-1	TRBJ2-2	once	ASSLGRGGFAGELF
TRBV25-1	TRBJ2-6	.	ASSESVSGANVLT
TRBV4-3	TRBJ2-3	.	ASSQDYTDTQY
TRBV28	TRBJ2-2	.	ASSNRDRDPQDTGELF
TRBV10-3	TRBJ1-1	.	AISPTGIGTEAF
TRBV7-6	TRBJ2-7	.	ASSFSGGEQY
TRBV27	TRBJ1-6	.	ASSWGGSSYNSPLH
TRBV15	TRBJ1-5	.	ATSHSLKQGNQPQH
TRBV30	TRBJ1-5	.	AWSQKDRDNQPQH
TRBV7-9	TRBJ2-7	.	ASSLALEAGGFYEQY
TRBV6-1	TRBJ2-1	.	ASSERGLAGGLPYYNEQF
TRBV11-3	TRBJ1-1	.	ASSLGGQMNTEAF
TRBV19	TRBJ1-6	.	ATRDSNYSPLH
TRBV5-6	TRBJ1-1	.	ASSLGGEAF
TRBV4-3	TRBJ1-2	once	ASSQVGGGDYGYT